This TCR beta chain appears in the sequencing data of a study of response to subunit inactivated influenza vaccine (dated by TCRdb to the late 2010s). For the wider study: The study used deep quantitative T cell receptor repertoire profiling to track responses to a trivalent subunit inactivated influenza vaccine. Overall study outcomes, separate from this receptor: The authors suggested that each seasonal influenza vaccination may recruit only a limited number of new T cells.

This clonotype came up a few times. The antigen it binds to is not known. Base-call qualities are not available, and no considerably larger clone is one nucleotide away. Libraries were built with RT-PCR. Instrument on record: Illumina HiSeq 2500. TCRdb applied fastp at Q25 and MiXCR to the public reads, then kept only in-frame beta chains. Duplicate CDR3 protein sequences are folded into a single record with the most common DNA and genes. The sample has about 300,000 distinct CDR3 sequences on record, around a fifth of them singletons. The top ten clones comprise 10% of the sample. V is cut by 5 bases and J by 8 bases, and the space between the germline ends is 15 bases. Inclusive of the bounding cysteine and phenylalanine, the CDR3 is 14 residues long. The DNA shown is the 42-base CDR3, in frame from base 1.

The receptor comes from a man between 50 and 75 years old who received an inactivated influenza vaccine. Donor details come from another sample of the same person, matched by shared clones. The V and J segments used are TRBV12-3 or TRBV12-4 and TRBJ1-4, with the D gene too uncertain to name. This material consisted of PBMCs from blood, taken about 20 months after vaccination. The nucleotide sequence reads TGTGCCAGCAGTGAACCGGTTTTGGGGGAAAAACTGTTTTTT. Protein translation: CASSEPVLGEKLFF.